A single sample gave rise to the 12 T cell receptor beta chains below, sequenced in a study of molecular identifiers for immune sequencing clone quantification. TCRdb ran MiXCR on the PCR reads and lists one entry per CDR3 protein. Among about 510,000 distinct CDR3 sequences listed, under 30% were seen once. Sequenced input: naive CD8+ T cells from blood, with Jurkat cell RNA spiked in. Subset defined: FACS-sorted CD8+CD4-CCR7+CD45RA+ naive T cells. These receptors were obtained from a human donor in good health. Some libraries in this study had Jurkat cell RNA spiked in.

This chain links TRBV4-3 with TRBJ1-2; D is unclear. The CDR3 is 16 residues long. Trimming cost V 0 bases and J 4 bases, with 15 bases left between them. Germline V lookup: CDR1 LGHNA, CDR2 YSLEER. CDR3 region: CASSQEKRPSGYGYTF. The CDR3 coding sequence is TGCGCCAGCAGCCAAGAGAAACGGCCCAGTGGCTATGGCTACACCTTC.

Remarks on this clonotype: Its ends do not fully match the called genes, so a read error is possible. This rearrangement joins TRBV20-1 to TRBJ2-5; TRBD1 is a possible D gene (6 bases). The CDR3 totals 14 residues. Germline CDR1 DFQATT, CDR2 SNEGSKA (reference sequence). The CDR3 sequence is CNAISRQDQETQYF. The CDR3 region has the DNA TGCAATGCTATTTCGAGACAGGACCAAGAGACCCAGTACTTC.

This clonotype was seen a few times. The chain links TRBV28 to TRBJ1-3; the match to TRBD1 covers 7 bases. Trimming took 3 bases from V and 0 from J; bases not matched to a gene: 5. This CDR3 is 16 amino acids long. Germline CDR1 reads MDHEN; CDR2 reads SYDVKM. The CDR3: CASSLWDSSSGNTIYF. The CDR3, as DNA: TGTGCCAGCAGTTTGTGGGACAGTTCCTCTGGAAACACCATATATTTT.

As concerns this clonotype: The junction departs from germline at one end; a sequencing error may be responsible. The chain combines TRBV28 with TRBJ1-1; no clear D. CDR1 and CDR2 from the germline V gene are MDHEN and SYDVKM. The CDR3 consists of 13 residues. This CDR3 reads CASSFRPNTKALF. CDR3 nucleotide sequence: TGTGCCAGCAGTTTTCGACCGAACACTAAAGCTCTCTTT.

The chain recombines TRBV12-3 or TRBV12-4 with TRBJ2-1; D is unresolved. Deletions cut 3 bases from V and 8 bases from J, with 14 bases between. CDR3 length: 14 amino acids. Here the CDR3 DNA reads TGTGCCAGCAGTTTGGCTAGACTCGACGATGAGCAGTTCTTC. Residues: CASSLARLDDEQFF.

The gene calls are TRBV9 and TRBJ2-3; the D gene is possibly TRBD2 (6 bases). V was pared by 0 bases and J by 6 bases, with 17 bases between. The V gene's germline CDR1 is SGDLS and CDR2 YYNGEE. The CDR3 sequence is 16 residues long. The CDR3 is CASSVASRGDLDTQYF. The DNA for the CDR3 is TGTGCCAGCAGCGTAGCTTCGCGGGGAGATCTCGATACGCAGTATTTT.

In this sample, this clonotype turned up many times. The CDR3 nucleotides are TGTGCCAGCAGTTACGGACTTGGGGTGCAGCCCCAGCATTTT. This encodes CASSYGLGVQPQHF. The rearrangement joins TRBV6-5 to TRBJ1-5; D call uncertain. Germline CDR1 MNHEY, CDR2 SVGAGI. This CDR3 has 14 amino acids. Trimming took 2 bases from V and 7 from J, leaving 12 bases between them.

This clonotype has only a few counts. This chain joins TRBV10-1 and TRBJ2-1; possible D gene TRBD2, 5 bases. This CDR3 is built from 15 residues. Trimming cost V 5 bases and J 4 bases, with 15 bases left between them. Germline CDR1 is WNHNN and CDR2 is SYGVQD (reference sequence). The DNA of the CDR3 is TGCGCCAGCAGTCTAGCCGGGATTGAATACAATGAGCAGTTCTTC. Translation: CASSLAGIEYNEQFF.

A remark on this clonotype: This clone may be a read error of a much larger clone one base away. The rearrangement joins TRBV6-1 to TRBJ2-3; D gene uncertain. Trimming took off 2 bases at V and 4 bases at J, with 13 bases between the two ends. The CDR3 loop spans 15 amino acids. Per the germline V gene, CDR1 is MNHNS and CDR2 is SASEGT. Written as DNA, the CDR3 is TGTGCCAGCAGTGAAAACGGGTTTCGCTCAGATACGCAGTATTTT. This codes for CASSENGFRSDTQYF.

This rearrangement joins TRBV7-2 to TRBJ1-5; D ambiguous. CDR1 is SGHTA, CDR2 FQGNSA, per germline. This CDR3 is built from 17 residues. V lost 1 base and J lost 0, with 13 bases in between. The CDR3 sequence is CASSLGGGYYSNQPQHF. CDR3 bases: TGTGCCAGCAGCTTAGGAGGAGGGTATTATAGCAATCAGCCCCAGCATTTT.

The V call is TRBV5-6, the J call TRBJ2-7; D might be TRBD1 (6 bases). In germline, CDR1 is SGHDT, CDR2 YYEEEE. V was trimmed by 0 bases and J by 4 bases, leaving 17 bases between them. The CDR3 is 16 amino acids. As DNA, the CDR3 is TGTGCCAGCAGCTTGGCCACAGGGTCCTACCCTTACGAGCAGTACTTC. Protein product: CASSLATGSYPYEQYF.

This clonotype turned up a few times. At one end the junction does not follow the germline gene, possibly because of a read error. The CDR3 DNA sequence: TGCGGTGCTAGTGGAGCAGGGGGCGCGGGGACTGAAGCTTTCTTT. Protein product: CGASGAGGAGTEAFF. The chain uses TRBV20-1 and TRBJ1-1; 8 bases line up with TRBD1. The CDR3 spans 15 residues. Germline loops: CDR1 DFQATT, CDR2 SNEGSKA (reference sequence).